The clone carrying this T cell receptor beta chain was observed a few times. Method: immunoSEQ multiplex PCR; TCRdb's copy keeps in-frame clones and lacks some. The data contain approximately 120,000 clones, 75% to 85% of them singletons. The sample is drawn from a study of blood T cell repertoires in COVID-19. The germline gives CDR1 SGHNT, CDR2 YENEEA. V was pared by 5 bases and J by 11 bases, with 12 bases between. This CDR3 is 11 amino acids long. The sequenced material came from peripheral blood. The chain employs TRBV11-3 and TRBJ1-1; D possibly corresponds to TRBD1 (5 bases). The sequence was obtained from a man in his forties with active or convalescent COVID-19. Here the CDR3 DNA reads TGTGCCAGCAGCCCCGGGGGACGGGCTTTCTTT. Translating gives CASSPGGRAFF.